This T cell receptor beta chain was observed in a study of identical twins. Overall study findings and caveats: Zero-insertion results could be subject to partial confounding by invariant MAIT and iNKT cells. Cord blood beta clonotypes that were abundant carried fewer insertions, and memory repertoires showed no such trend.

As concerns this clonotype: Its antigen remains unidentified.

One entry per CDR3 protein, called by TCRdb with MiXCR from the 5' RACE reads. In the table there are nearly 650,000 distinct CDR3 sequences, around 7.4% of which are singletons. These data were also reused for a study on yellow fever vaccine responses in identical twins. From that paper: Twins' T cell vaccine responses reportedly looked partly convergent, partly personalized.

Sequencing was performed on PBMCs. This receptor was identified in a woman younger than 35 in good health.

DNA for the CDR3: TGTGCCAGCAGTGAAGGGACAGGGAAGGGCTATGGCTACACCTTC. It encodes CASSEGTGKGYGYTF. The gene calls are TRBV2 and TRBJ1-2; TRBD1 matches 8 bases. Germline CDR1 and CDR2: SNHLY and FYNNEI. The V and J ends lost 1 base and 4 bases, in that order; junction bases with no gene match: 5. The CDR3 loop spans 15 amino acids.